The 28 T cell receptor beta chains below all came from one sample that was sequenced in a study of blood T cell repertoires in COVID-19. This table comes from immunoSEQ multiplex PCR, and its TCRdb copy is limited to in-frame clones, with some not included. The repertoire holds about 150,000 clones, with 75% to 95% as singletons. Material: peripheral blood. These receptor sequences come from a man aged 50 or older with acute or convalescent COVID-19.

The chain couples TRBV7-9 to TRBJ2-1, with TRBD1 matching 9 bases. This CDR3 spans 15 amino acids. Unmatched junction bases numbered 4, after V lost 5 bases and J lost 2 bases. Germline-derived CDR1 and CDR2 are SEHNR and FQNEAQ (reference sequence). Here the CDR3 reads CASSPGTGTYNEQFF. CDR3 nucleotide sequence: TGTGCCAGCAGCCCCGGGACAGGGACCTACAATGAGCAGTTCTTC.

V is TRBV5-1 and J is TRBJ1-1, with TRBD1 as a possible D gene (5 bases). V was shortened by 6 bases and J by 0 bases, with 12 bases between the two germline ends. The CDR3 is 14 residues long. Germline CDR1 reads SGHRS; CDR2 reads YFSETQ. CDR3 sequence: CASNQGSLNTEAFF. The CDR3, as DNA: TGCGCCAGCAATCAGGGCTCCTTGAACACTGAAGCTTTCTTT.

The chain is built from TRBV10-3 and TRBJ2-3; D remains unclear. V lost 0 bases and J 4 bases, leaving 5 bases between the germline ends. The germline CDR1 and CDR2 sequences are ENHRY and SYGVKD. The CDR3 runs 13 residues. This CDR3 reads CAISESSADTQYF. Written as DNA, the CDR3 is TGTGCCATCAGTGAGTCGAGCGCAGATACGCAGTATTTT.

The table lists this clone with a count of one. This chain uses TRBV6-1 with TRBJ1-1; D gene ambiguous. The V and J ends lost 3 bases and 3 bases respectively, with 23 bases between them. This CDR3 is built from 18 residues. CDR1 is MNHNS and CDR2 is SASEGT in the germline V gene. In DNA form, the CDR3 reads TGTGCCAGCAGTGAGGGAGGGTCAGGCTTCGAAGTGTACACTGAAGCTTTCTTT. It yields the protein CASSEGGSGFEVYTEAFF.

The chain's CDR3 is CASSSIQGKNTEAFF. CDR3 DNA: TGTGCCAGCAGCTCGATACAGGGAAAGAACACTGAAGCTTTCTTT. The V and J genes are TRBV11-2 and TRBJ1-1; the D gene is possibly TRBD1 (6 bases). V dropped 4 bases and J dropped 1 base, with 13 bases sitting between them. The CDR3 extends over 15 amino acids. The germline V gene encodes CDR1 SGHAT and CDR2 FQNNGV.

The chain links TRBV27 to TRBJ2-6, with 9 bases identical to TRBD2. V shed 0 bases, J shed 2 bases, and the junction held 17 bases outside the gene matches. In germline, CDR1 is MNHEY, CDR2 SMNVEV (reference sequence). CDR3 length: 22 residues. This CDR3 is CASSLSRGDPGLALAGANVLTF. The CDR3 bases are TGTGCCAGCAGTTTATCCCGCGGGGACCCGGGACTAGCTCTAGCTGGGGCCAACGTCCTGACTTTC.

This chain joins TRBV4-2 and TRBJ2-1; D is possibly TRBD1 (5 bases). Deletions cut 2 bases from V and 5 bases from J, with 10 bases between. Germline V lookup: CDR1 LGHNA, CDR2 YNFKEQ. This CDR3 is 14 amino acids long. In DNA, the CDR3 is TGTGCCAGCAGCCAATACCTAGGGGACAATGAGCAGTTCTTC. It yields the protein CASSQYLGDNEQFF.

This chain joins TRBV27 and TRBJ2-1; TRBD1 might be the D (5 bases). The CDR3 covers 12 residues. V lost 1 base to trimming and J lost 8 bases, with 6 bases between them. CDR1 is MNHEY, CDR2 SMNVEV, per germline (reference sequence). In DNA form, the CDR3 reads TGTGCCAGCAGTTTATGGGGCGATGAGCAGTTCTTC. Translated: CASSLWGDEQFF.

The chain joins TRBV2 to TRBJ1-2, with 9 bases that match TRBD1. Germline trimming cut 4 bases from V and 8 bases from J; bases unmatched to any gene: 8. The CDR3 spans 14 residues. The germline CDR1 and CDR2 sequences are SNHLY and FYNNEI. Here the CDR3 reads CASSVMGTGIGYTF. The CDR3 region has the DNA TGTGCCAGCAGTGTAATGGGGACAGGGATCGGCTACACCTTC.

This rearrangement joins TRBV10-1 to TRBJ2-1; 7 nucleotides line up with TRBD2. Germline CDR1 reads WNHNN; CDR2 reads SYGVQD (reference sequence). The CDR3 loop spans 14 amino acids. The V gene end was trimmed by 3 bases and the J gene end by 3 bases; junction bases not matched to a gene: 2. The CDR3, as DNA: TGCGCCAGCAGTGATCCTAGCGGCTACAATGAGCAGTTCTTC. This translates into CASSDPSGYNEQFF.

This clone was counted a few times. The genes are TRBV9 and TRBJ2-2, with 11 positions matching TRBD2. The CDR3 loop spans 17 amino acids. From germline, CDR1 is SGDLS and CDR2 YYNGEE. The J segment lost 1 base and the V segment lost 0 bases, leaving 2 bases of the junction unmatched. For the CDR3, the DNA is TGTGCCAGCAGCGTAGAAGGGACTAGCGGGAACACCGGGGAGCTGTTTTTT. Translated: CASSVEGTSGNTGELFF. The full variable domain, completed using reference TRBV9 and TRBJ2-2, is DSGVTQTPKHLITATGQRVTLRCSPRSGDLSVYWYQQSLDQGLQFLIQYYNGEERAKGNILERFSAQQFPDLHSELNLSSLELGDSALYFCASSVEGTSGNTGELFFGEGSRLTVL.

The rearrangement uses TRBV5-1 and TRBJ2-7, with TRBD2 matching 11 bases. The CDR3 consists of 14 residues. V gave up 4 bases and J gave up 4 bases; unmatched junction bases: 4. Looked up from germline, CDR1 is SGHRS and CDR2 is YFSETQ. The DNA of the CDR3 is TGCGCCAGCAGCAAAACTAGCGGGAGTTACGAGCAGTACTTC. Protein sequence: CASSKTSGSYEQYF. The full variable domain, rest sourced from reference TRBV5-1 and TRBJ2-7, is KAGVTQTPRYLIKTRGQQVTLSCSPISGHRSVSWYQQTPGQGLQFLFEYFSETQRNKGNFPGRFSGRQFSNSRSEMNVSTLELGDSALYLCASSKTSGSYEQYFGPGTRLTVT.

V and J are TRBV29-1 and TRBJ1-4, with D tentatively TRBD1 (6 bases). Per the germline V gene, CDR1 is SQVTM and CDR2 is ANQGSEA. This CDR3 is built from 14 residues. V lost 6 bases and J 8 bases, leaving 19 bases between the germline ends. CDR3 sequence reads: CSVVVQGDSEKLFF. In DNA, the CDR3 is TGCAGCGTGGTGGTACAGGGCGATTCCGAAAAACTGTTTTTT.

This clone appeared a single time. CDR3 sequence: CASSLFTREGTSGREENIQYF. The CDR3 DNA is TGTGCCAGCAGTTTATTTACCCGGGAGGGGACTAGCGGGAGGGAAGAAAACATTCAGTACTTC. This sequence joins TRBV27 and TRBJ2-4, with 16 bases fitting TRBD2. Germline CDR1 is MNHEY and CDR2 is SMNVEV (reference sequence). The V segment lost 1 base and the J segment 5 bases; nucleotides outside the gene matches: 14. The CDR3 has 21 residues.

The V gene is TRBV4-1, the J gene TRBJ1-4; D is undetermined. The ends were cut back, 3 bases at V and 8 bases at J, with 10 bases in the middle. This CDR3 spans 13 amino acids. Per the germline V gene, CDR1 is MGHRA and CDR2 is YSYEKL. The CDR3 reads CASSQWRGEKLFF. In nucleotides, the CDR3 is TGCGCCAGCAGCCAGTGGAGAGGGGAAAAACTGTTTTTT.

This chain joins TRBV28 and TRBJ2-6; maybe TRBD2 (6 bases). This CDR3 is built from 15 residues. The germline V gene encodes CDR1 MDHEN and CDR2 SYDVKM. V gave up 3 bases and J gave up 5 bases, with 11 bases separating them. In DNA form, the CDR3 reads TGTGCCAGCAGTTTTTTCGGGGGAAGGGCCAACGTCCTGACTTTC. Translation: CASSFFGGRANVLTF. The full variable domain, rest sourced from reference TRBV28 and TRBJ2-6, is DVKVTQSSRYLVKRTGEKVFLECVQDMDHENMFWYRQDPGLGLRLIYFSYDVKMKEKGDIPEGYSVSREKKERFSLILESASTNQTSMYLCASSFFGGRANVLTFGAGSRLTVL.

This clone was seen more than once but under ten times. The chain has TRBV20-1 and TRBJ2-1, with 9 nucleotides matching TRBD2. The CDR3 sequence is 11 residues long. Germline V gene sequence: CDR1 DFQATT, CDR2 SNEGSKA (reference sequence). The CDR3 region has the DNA TGCGGACTAGCGAGGTACAATGAGCAGTTCTTC. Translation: CGLARYNEQFF.

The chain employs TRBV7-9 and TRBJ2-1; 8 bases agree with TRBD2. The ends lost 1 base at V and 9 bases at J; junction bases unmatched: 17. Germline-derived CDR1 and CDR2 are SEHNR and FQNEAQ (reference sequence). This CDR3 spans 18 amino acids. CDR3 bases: TGTGCCAGCAGCTTAGACCGATTAATTAGCGGGAAAGGGATTGAGCAGTTCTTC. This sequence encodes CASSLDRLISGKGIEQFF.

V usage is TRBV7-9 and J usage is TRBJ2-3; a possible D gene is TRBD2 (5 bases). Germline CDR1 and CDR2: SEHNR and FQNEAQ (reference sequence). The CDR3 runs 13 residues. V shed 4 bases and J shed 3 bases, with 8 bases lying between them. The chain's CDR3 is CASSSRGTDTQYF. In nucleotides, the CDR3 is TGTGCCAGCAGCTCCCGAGGGACAGATACGCAGTATTTT.

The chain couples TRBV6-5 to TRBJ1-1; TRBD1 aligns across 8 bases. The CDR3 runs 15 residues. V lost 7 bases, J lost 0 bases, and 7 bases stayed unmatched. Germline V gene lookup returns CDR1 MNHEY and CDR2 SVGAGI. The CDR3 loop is CASIGQGRMNTEAFF. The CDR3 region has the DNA TGTGCCAGCATCGGACAGGGCAGGATGAACACTGAAGCTTTCTTT.

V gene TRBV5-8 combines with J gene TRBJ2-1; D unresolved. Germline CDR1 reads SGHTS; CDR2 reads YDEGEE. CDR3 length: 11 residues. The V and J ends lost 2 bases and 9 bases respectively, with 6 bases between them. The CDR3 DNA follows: TGTGCCAGCAGCTTATCGGGTGAGCAGTTCTTC. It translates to CASSLSGEQFF.

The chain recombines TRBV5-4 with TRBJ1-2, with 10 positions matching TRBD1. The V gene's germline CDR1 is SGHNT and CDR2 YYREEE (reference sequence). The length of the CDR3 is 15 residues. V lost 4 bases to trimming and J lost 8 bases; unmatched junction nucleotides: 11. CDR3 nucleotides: TGTGCCAGCAGCCGAGGGACAGGGGAAATACGGGGCTACACCTTC. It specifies CASSRGTGEIRGYTF.

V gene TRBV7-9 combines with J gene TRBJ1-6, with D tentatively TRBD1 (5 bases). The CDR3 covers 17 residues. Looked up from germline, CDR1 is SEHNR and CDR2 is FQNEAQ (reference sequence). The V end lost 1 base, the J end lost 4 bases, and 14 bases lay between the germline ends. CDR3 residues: CASSLDLGGDYNSPLHF. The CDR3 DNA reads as TGTGCCAGCAGCTTAGATCTGGGGGGGGATTATAATTCACCCCTCCACTTT.

The CDR3 loop is CAKGDRGHTEAFF. The CDR3, as DNA: TGTGCCAAGGGGGACAGGGGGCACACTGAAGCTTTCTTT. The chain carries TRBV2 and TRBJ1-1; 12 nucleotides match TRBD1. Trimming cost V 10 bases and J 3 bases; bases outside gene matches: 3. Germline CDR1 and CDR2: SNHLY and FYNNEI. This CDR3 is built from 13 residues.

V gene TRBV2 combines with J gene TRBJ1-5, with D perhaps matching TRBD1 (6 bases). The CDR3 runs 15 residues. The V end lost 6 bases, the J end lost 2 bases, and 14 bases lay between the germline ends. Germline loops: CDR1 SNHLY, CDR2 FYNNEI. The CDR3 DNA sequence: TGTGCCAGCAGGTTCCGACAGGTGGGCAATCAGCCCCAGCATTTT. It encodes CASRFRQVGNQPQHF. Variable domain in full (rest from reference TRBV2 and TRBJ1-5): EPEVTQTPSHQVTQMGQEVILRCVPISNHLYFYWYRQILGQKVEFLVSFYNNEISEKSEIFDDQFSVERPDGSNFTLKIRSTKLEDSAMYFCASRFRQVGNQPQHFGDGTRLSIL.

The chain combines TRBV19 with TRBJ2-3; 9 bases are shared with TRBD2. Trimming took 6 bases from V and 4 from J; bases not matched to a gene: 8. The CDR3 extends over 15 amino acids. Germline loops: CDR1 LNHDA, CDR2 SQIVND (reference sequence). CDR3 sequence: CASSWASGTSDTQYF. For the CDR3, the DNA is TGTGCCAGTAGCTGGGCTAGCGGGACTTCAGATACGCAGTATTTT.

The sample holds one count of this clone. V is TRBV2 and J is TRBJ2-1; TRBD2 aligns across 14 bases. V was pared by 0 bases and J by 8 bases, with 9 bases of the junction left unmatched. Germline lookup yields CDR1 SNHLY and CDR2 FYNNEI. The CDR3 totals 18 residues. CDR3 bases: TGTGCCAGCAGTGAAGCGCGACTAGCGGGGGGGCTATCTGATGAGCAGTTCTTC. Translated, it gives CASSEARLAGGLSDEQFF.

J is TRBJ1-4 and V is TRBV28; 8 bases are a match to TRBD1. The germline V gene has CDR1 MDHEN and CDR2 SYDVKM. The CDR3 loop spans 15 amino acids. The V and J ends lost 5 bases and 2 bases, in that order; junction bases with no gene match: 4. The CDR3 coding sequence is TGTGCCAGCAGTATCAACAGGGGGACTAATGAAAAACTGTTTTTT. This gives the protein CASSINRGTNEKLFF.